The 28 T cell receptor beta chains presented below share a single source sample, sequenced in a study of blood T cell repertoires in COVID-19. Repertoires were generated with immunoSEQ multiplex PCR, while TCRdb's copy carries only in-frame clones and drops some. The sample contains 240,000 or so clones, 81% of which appear only once. Sequenced: peripheral blood. These receptors originate from a woman aged 80 or over with COVID-19, enrolled during active disease.

J is TRBJ1-1 and V is TRBV18; D unresolved. Trimming removed 3 bases from V and 1 base from J, with 6 bases in between. CDR1 and CDR2 from the germline V gene are KGHSH and LQKENI. The CDR3 totals 13 residues. The CDR3 region has the DNA TGTGCCAGCTCACCTAACAGGAACACTGAAGCTTTCTTT. Its protein is CASSPNRNTEAFF.

This clone came up once. This chain links TRBV10-1 with TRBJ1-5, with 7 bases fitting TRBD1. Per germline, CDR1 WNHNN and CDR2 SYGVQD (reference sequence). The CDR3 is 20 residues long. The V gene end was trimmed by 7 bases and the J gene end by 1 base; junction bases not matched to a gene: 22. The CDR3 here is CASTTPPTGRRFVSNQPQHF. In DNA, the CDR3 is TGCGCCAGCACCACTCCCCCGACAGGGCGGCGGTTTGTAAGCAATCAGCCCCAGCATTTT.

The J gene is TRBJ1-1, the V gene TRBV5-1; 8 bases line up with TRBD1. CDR3 length: 16 amino acids. The germline V gene has CDR1 SGHRS and CDR2 YFSETQ. After removal of 0 bases from V and 1 base from J, the junction contained 5 bases not matched to a gene. The CDR3 sequence: CASSLAGGQANTEAFF. The CDR3, as DNA: TGCGCCAGCAGCTTGGCGGGGGGACAGGCGAACACTGAAGCTTTCTTT.

This chain uses TRBV14 with TRBJ1-1; no clear D. The V and J ends lost 4 bases and 3 bases respectively, with 15 bases between them. The CDR3 has 15 residues. CDR1 is SGHDN and CDR2 is FVKESK in the germline V gene. DNA for the CDR3: TGTGCCAGCAGCCGAAGAGGGATCCGGGACACTGAAGCTTTCTTT. Translated, it gives CASSRRGIRDTEAFF.

The chain links TRBV21-1 to TRBJ1-1; TRBD1, the table's D call, was not compared with the DNA. TRBV21-1 is listed as a pseudogene. CDR3 length: 11 amino acids. CDR3 sequence reads: CASSRDKEAFF. As DNA, the CDR3 is TGTGCCAGCAGCAGGGACAAGGAAGCTTTCTTT.

This clone occurred once. The chain combines TRBV6-5 with TRBJ1-5; D is undetermined. Trimming took off 6 bases at V and 0 bases at J, with 12 bases between the two ends. The CDR3 totals 15 residues. CDR1 and CDR2 (germline): MNHEY, SVGAGI. The CDR3, as DNA: TGTGCCAGCAGCCCCTTGCACTATAGCAATCAGCCCCAGCATTTT. Its translation: CASSPLHYSNQPQHF.

The chain joins TRBV10-3 to TRBJ1-1, with 11 bases aligning to TRBD1. Trimming removed 6 bases from V and 5 bases from J; junction bases left unmatched: 8. CDR3 length equals 15 residues. Germline CDR1 reads ENHRY; CDR2 reads SYGVKD. The CDR3: CAIRKVGQGATEAFF. CDR3 nucleotides: TGTGCCATCAGAAAAGTTGGACAGGGGGCAACTGAAGCTTTCTTT.

This clone was recorded many times. The rearrangement links TRBV7-2 to TRBJ2-7; the match to TRBD1 covers 7 bases. Germline CDR1 reads SGHTA; CDR2 reads FQGNSA. The J segment lost 5 bases and the V segment lost 1 base, leaving 8 bases of the junction unmatched. This CDR3 is built from 15 residues. The CDR3 region is CASSLVRGQYDEQYF. CDR3 DNA sequence: TGTGCCAGCAGCTTAGTGAGGGGGCAGTACGACGAGCAGTACTTC. Full variable domain (missing parts from reference TRBV7-2 and TRBJ2-7): GAGVSQSPSNKVTEKGKDVELRCDPISGHTALYWYRQSLGQGLEFLIYFQGNSAPDKSGLPSDRFSAERTGGSVSTLTIQRTQQEDSAVYLCASSLVRGQYDEQYFGPGTRLTVT.

The rearrangement links TRBV19 to TRBJ2-3; 10 nucleotides line up with TRBD1. The CDR3 consists of 14 residues. The junction had 5 bases not matched to a gene; V was cut back by 8 bases and J by 3 bases. Germline V gene sequence: CDR1 LNHDA, CDR2 SQIVND (reference sequence). CDR3 amino acids: CASGQGGRTDTQYF. CDR3 bases: TGTGCCAGTGGACAGGGGGGACGAACAGATACGCAGTATTTT. The variable domain in full, with the rest retrieved from reference TRBV19 and TRBJ2-3, is DGGITQSPKYLFRKEGQNVTLSCEQNLNHDAMYWYRQDPGQGLRLIYYSQIVNDFQKGDIAEGYSVSREKKESFPLTVTSAQKNPTAFYLCASGQGGRTDTQYFGPGTRLTVL.

The sample holds one count of this clone. The sample carries other DNA sequences with the same CDR3. The J gene is TRBJ1-1, the V gene TRBV11-2; D is undetermined. Germline values: CDR1 SGHAT, CDR2 FQNNGV. This CDR3 spans 13 amino acids. V lost 5 bases to trimming and J lost 1 base, with 8 bases between them. The DNA of the CDR3 is TGTGCCAGCAGCCCCTCGGGGAACACTGAAGCTTTCTTT. Protein product: CASSPSGNTEAFF. Combining the CDR3 with reference TRBV11-2 and TRBJ1-1 gives the whole variable domain EAGVAQSPRYKIIEKRQSVAFWCNPISGHATLYWYQQILGQGPKLLIQFQNNGVVDDSQLPKDRFSAERLKGVDSTLKIQPAKLEDSAVYLCASSPSGNTEAFFGQGTRLTVV.

This clone was recorded a few times. This chain uses TRBV18 with TRBJ1-2; 9 positions match TRBD1. CDR1 and CDR2 from the germline V gene are KGHSH and LQKENI. V shed 5 bases, J shed 4 bases, and the junction held 8 bases outside the gene matches. The CDR3 is made up of 15 amino acids. The CDR3 loop is CASSGTGQGFYGYTF. The DNA for the CDR3 is TGTGCCAGCTCAGGCACGGGACAGGGATTCTATGGCTACACCTTC.

The chain has TRBV28 and TRBJ2-2; TRBD1 agrees at 9 bases. The CDR3 extends over 13 amino acids. Germline values: CDR1 MDHEN, CDR2 SYDVKM. Trimming at V came to 6 bases and at J to 6 bases, leaving 2 bases not matched to a gene. In DNA, the CDR3 is TGTGCCAGCAGACGGACAGGGGCCGGGGAGCTGTTTTTT. Translated: CASRRTGAGELFF.

The V and J genes are TRBV12-5 and TRBJ2-7; no reliable D call. The CDR3 loop spans 14 amino acids. CDR1 and CDR2 from the germline V gene are LGHNT and FRNRAP. V dropped 2 bases and J dropped 0 bases, with 8 bases sitting between them. The CDR3 DNA is TGTGCTAGTGGTTTGTGGCCGGGCTCCTACGAGCAGTACTTC. Encoded protein: CASGLWPGSYEQYF.

J is TRBJ2-5 and V is TRBV2; TRBD2 matches at 13 bases. Trimming cost V 7 bases and J 7 bases; bases outside gene matches: 6. The CDR3 is made up of 14 amino acids. Germline CDR1 SNHLY, CDR2 FYNNEI. This CDR3 is CASKGTSGVGTQYF. Written as DNA, the CDR3 is TGTGCCAGCAAGGGGACTAGCGGGGTGGGGACCCAGTACTTC.

The gene calls are TRBV7-2 and TRBJ1-1; D is possibly TRBD1 (6 bases). The germline V gene encodes CDR1 SGHTA and CDR2 FQGNSA. The length of the CDR3 is 14 residues. V was clipped by 5 bases and J by 0 bases, with 10 bases between them. The CDR3 spells CASSLQGMNTEAFF. DNA for the CDR3: TGTGCCAGCAGCCTACAGGGAATGAACACTGAAGCTTTCTTT.

The chain has TRBV5-1 and TRBJ1-2, with TRBD1 as a possible D gene (5 bases). The CDR3 has 15 amino acids. Germline lookup yields CDR1 SGHRS and CDR2 YFSETQ. V lost 0 bases and J 0 bases, leaving 9 bases between the germline ends. CDR3 DNA sequence: TGCGCCAGCAGCTTGGCCGGACAATCTAACTATGGCTACACCTTC. Translation: CASSLAGQSNYGYTF.

This clone has more than one count but fewer than ten. The chain is built from TRBV7-3 and TRBJ2-7, with a tentative D call TRBD2 (6 bases). The V end lost 5 bases, the J end lost 4 bases, and 15 bases lay between the germline ends. Germline CDR1 is SGHTA and CDR2 is FQGTGA. CDR3 length equals 14 residues. For the CDR3, the DNA is TGTGCCAGCAGCCCCGGACTGGAGGGGTACGAGCAGTACTTC. It is translated as CASSPGLEGYEQYF. Variable domain in full (rest from reference TRBV7-3 and TRBJ2-7): GAGVSQTPSNKVTEKGKYVELRCDPISGHTALYWYRQSLGQGPEFLIYFQGTGAADDSGLPNDRFFAVRPEGSVSTLKIQRTERGDSAVYLCASSPGLEGYEQYFGPGTRLTVT.

About this clone itself: Other nucleotide sequences from this sample produce the same CDR3. The chain has TRBV27 and TRBJ2-7; D is perhaps TRBD2 (5 bases). The V end was cut by 3 bases, the J end by 3 bases, with 6 bases between. This CDR3 is 12 amino acids long. Germline CDR1 reads MNHEY; CDR2 reads SMNVEV (reference sequence). The CDR3 sequence is CASSFGGYEQYF. CDR3 sequence (DNA): TGTGCCAGCAGTTTTGGAGGCTACGAGCAGTACTTC.

This chain joins TRBV5-1 and TRBJ2-1; 7 bases are shared with TRBD2. CDR1 and CDR2 from the germline V gene are SGHRS and YFSETQ. The CDR3 runs 15 residues. The trim removed 3 bases at V and 4 bases at J, leaving 7 bases unmatched. In nucleotides, the CDR3 is TGCGCCAGCAGCTGGTCTGGCGGGAGTTACAATGAGCAGTTCTTC. This gives the protein CASSWSGGSYNEQFF.

The chain links TRBV30 to TRBJ1-1; 8 nucleotides agree with TRBD1. The CDR3 totals 11 residues. The junction had 6 bases not matched to a gene; V was cut back by 7 bases and J by 8 bases. Germline V gene data show CDR1 as GTSNPN and CDR2 as SVGIG (reference sequence). As DNA, the CDR3 is TGTGCCTTCGGACAGGGCGGAGAAGCTTTCTTT. This encodes CAFGQGGEAFF.

V is TRBV13 and J is TRBJ1-2; D not certain. The V gene lost 4 bases and the J gene lost 0 bases, with 15 bases spanning the gap. The CDR3 sequence is 16 residues long. Germline CDR1 PRHDT, CDR2 FYEKMQ (reference sequence). CDR3 amino acids: CASSSTDRRANYGYTF. CDR3 bases: TGTGCCAGCAGCTCCACCGACCGGAGGGCTAACTATGGCTACACCTTC. The full variable domain, rest sourced from reference TRBV13 and TRBJ1-2, is AAGVIQSPRHLIKEKRETATLKCYPIPRHDTVYWYQQGPGQDPQFLISFYEKMQSDKGSIPDRFSAQQFSDYHSELNMSSLELGDSALYFCASSSTDRRANYGYTFGSGTRLTVV.

The V call is TRBV12-1, the J call TRBJ1-6; the table's TRBD1 call for D was not verified on the DNA. TRBV12-1 represents a pseudogene. This CDR3 comprises 14 residues. The CDR3 is CASSFEQAHRALHF. The CDR3 DNA sequence: TGTGCCAGCAGCTTTGAACAGGCTCATCGGGCCCTCCACTTT.

The chain recombines TRBV5-5 with TRBJ2-5, with a tentative D call TRBD1 (6 bases). V shed 0 bases and J shed 1 base, with 25 bases lying between them. Germline V lookup: CDR1 SGHKS, CDR2 YYEKEE (reference sequence). The CDR3 sequence is 20 residues long. The CDR3 reads CASSLARGQVGLNSQETQYF. The CDR3 bases are TGTGCCAGCAGCTTGGCCAGGGGCCAGGTTGGCCTTAACTCCCAAGAGACCCAGTACTTC. Full variable domain (missing parts from reference TRBV5-5 and TRBJ2-5): DAGVTQSPTHLIKTRGQQVTLRCSPISGHKSVSWYQQVLGQGPQFIFQYYEKEERGRGNFPDRFSARQFPNYSSELNVNALLLGDSALYLCASSLARGQVGLNSQETQYFGPGTRLLVL.

This clone was observed once. The gene calls are TRBV2 and TRBJ2-2; TRBD2 matches 9 bases. Looked up from germline, CDR1 is SNHLY and CDR2 is FYNNEI. This CDR3 is built from 16 residues. The V gene end was trimmed by 4 bases and the J gene end by 3 bases; junction bases not matched to a gene: 6. The CDR3 spells CASSVSGGLYTGELFF. The CDR3 DNA sequence: TGTGCCAGCAGTGTTAGCGGGGGTCTTTACACCGGGGAGCTGTTTTTT. Full variable domain (missing parts from reference TRBV2 and TRBJ2-2): EPEVTQTPSHQVTQMGQEVILRCVPISNHLYFYWYRQILGQKVEFLVSFYNNEISEKSEIFDDQFSVERPDGSNFTLKIRSTKLEDSAMYFCASSVSGGLYTGELFFGEGSRLTVL.

The gene calls are TRBV7-8 and TRBJ2-7, with TRBD1 identical over 10 bases. Germline trimming cut 1 base from V and 4 bases from J; bases unmatched to any gene: 4. The CDR3 contains 15 residues. Per germline, CDR1 SGHVS and CDR2 FQNEAQ. Here the CDR3 reads CASSLGTGGGYEQYF. CDR3 sequence (DNA): TGTGCCAGCAGCTTAGGGACAGGGGGTGGTTACGAGCAGTACTTC.

This clone was seen once. V usage is TRBV27 and J usage is TRBJ1-5; D call uncertain. The CDR3 extends over 16 amino acids. The ends were cut back, 5 bases at V and 4 bases at J, with 18 bases in the middle. Looked up from germline, CDR1 is MNHEY and CDR2 is SMNVEV (reference sequence). CDR3 in DNA: TGTGCCAGCAGTCCAAACGAGTTGACACGGAATCAGCCCCAGCATTTT. It codes for CASSPNELTRNQPQHF.

V usage is TRBV19 and J usage is TRBJ2-1, with 9 nucleotides matching TRBD2. The CDR3 extends over 15 amino acids. Per the germline V gene, CDR1 is LNHDA and CDR2 is SQIVND (reference sequence). The ends lost 3 bases at V and 4 bases at J; junction bases unmatched: 4. The CDR3 nucleotides are TGTGCCAGTAGTATTAGCGGGGGAACTTACAATGAGCAGTTCTTC. Translating gives CASSISGGTYNEQFF.

This chain joins TRBV4-3 and TRBJ1-5; D might be TRBD1 (5 bases). There are 20 residues in the CDR3. Germline V lookup: CDR1 LGHNA, CDR2 YSLEER. The V end was cut by 0 bases, the J end by 0 bases, with 21 bases between. The CDR3 region is CASSQDPPSPGHYSNQPQHF. DNA of the CDR3: TGCGCCAGCAGCCAAGATCCCCCTTCCCCCGGACATTATAGCAATCAGCCCCAGCATTTT.